This passage covers 26 T cell receptor beta chains from one sample sequenced in a study of OX40 agonist ivuxolimab in advanced cancers. Sequencing used immunoSEQ multiplex PCR; TCRdb keeps in-frame clones, though not all of them. This table holds around 60,000 clones, 88% found once. Sequencing was performed on CD4+ or CD8+ T cells sorted from blood, taken in a trial of the OX40 agonist ivuxolimab. These receptors were taken from an adult with an advanced solid tumor such as melanoma, head and neck, liver or kidney cancer.

The V call is TRBV6-1, the J call TRBJ2-7; unclear D gene. Per the germline V gene, CDR1 is MNHNS and CDR2 is SASEGT. This CDR3 comprises 10 residues. Trimming left V 4 bases short and J 4 bases short, with 2 bases between. The CDR3 spells CASSGYEQYF. The DNA of the CDR3 is TGTGCCAGCAGTGGGTACGAGCAGTACTTC.

The gene calls are TRBV29-1 and TRBJ1-1; D is undetermined. V gave up 7 bases and J gave up 1 base, with 4 bases separating them. Germline V gives CDR1 SQVTM, CDR2 ANQGSEA. This CDR3 contains 10 residues. CDR3 in amino acids: CSGANTEAFF. CDR3 sequence (DNA): TGCAGCGGCGCGAACACTGAAGCTTTCTTT.

The V call is TRBV5-6, the J call TRBJ2-2; 11 nucleotides agree with TRBD2. The J segment lost 4 bases and the V segment lost 0 bases, leaving 5 bases of the junction unmatched. The CDR3 loop spans 17 amino acids. Germline CDR1 SGHDT, CDR2 YYEEEE. CDR3 nucleotide sequence: TGTGCCAGCAGCTTGGAGGGACTAGCGGCTACCACCGGGGAGCTGTTTTTT. Translation: CASSLEGLAATTGELFF.

V usage is TRBV18 and J usage is TRBJ2-5; D not resolved. Per germline, CDR1 KGHSH and CDR2 LQKENI. CDR3 length equals 12 residues. With 3 bases removed from V and 3 bases from J, the gap between germline ends came to 5 bases. The CDR3 DNA reads TGTGCCAGCTCACCCTTTGAAGAGACCCAGTACTTC. This translates into CASSPFEETQYF.

This clone was counted a single time. The chain links TRBV18 to TRBJ2-1; D gene unclear. Germline-derived CDR1 and CDR2 are KGHSH and LQKENI. The CDR3 has 16 amino acids. V was pared by 3 bases and J by 3 bases, with 15 bases between. The CDR3 region is CASSPRQVQNYNEQFF. As DNA, the CDR3 is TGTGCCAGCTCACCGCGACAAGTACAAAACTACAATGAGCAGTTCTTC.

The chain carries TRBV10-1 and TRBJ1-1, with D maybe TRBD1 (5 bases). CDR1 is WNHNN, CDR2 SYGVQD, per germline (reference sequence). V lost 2 bases to trimming and J lost 3 bases, with 10 bases between them. There are 14 residues in the CDR3. The CDR3 DNA follows: TGCGCCAGCAGTGAGACAGGAGGGCACACTGAAGCTTTCTTT. This sequence encodes CASSETGGHTEAFF.

The chain has TRBV15 and TRBJ1-4; weak D call: TRBD1 (6 bases). The germline V gene has CDR1 LNHNV and CDR2 YYDKDF (reference sequence). This CDR3 spans 15 amino acids. Trimming removed 1 base from V and 3 bases from J, with 9 bases in between. DNA for the CDR3: TGTGCCACCAGCAGAGTAGCAGGGGCTAATGAAAAACTGTTTTTT. Translation gives CATSRVAGANEKLFF.

This rearrangement joins TRBV5-8 to TRBJ1-5; the D gene is possibly TRBD1 (5 bases). V lost 2 bases to trimming and J lost 0 bases, with 15 bases between them. Looked up from germline, CDR1 is SGHTS and CDR2 is YDEGEE. The CDR3 is made up of 17 amino acids. As DNA, the CDR3 is TGTGCCAGCAGCTTAGGGACCGTCCCTTATAGCAATCAGCCCCAGCATTTT. This codes for CASSLGTVPYSNQPQHF.

This clone has just one count. The chain is built from TRBV29-1 and TRBJ1-2, with 8 bases that match TRBD1. The CDR3 covers 12 residues. Per germline, CDR1 SQVTM and CDR2 ANQGSEA. V was clipped by 7 bases and J by 8 bases; unmatched bases: 9. CDR3 residues: CSASDRVGGYTF. The CDR3 nucleotides are TGCAGCGCTTCGGACAGGGTAGGAGGCTACACCTTC.

This sequence joins TRBV6-1 and TRBJ2-1; 7 bases match TRBD1. The germline V gene has CDR1 MNHNS and CDR2 SASEGT. V was clipped by 5 bases and J by 7 bases; unmatched bases: 11. The CDR3 sequence is 15 residues long. The CDR3 bases are TGTGCCAGCAGTTCTTCCGGGACAGTTAGGAATGAGCAGTTCTTC. Translated, it gives CASSSSGTVRNEQFF.

CDR3 amino acids: CASSLRRGDTQYF. CDR3 in DNA: TGCGCCAGCAGCCTCCGCAGGGGAGATACGCAGTATTTT. The genes are TRBV4-1 and TRBJ2-3, with a possible D match to TRBD1 (6 bases). The CDR3 extends over 13 amino acids. CDR1 and CDR2 from the germline V gene are MGHRA and YSYEKL. V shed 4 bases and J shed 5 bases, with 10 bases lying between them.

V is TRBV27 and J is TRBJ1-2, with D perhaps TRBD1 (6 bases). Per germline, CDR1 MNHEY and CDR2 SMNVEV (reference sequence). V dropped 0 bases and J dropped 5 bases, with 10 bases sitting between them. This CDR3 contains 14 residues. The CDR3 DNA reads as TGTGCCAGCAGTTTATCGATACAGGGTTATGGCTACACCTTC. The encoded protein is CASSLSIQGYGYTF.

The chain joins TRBV19 to TRBJ2-3; tentative D call: TRBD2 (6 bases). Germline V gives CDR1 LNHDA, CDR2 SQIVND (reference sequence). CDR3 length equals 15 residues. V dropped 6 bases and J dropped 1 base, with 14 bases sitting between them. This chain's CDR3 is CASRTSRRGTDTQYF. CDR3 bases: TGTGCCAGTAGGACCTCCCGGAGGGGCACAGATACGCAGTATTTT.

The chain has TRBV7-9 and TRBJ2-3, with 8 bases fitting TRBD1. The CDR3 is 14 residues long. In germline, CDR1 is SEHNR, CDR2 FQNEAQ (reference sequence). Losses at the gene ends were 8 bases for V and 1 base for J; bases not matched to a gene: 5. Written as DNA, the CDR3 is TGTGCCAGCGGGACAGGCCTCGGCACAGATACGCAGTATTTT. Its translation is CASGTGLGTDTQYF.

V gene TRBV6-1 combines with J gene TRBJ1-4; D remains unclear. This CDR3 has 12 residues. The V end was cut by 10 bases, the J end by 8 bases, with 14 bases between. Germline V gene lookup returns CDR1 MNHNS and CDR2 SASEGT. The CDR3 reads CATSPTQEKLFF. In DNA form, the CDR3 reads TGTGCCACCTCCCCAACCCAGGAAAAACTGTTTTTT.

This sequence joins TRBV19 and TRBJ1-5; no clear D. CDR3 size: 17 residues. Germline V CDR1 and CDR2: LNHDA, SQIVND (reference sequence). V lost 5 bases to trimming and J lost 5 bases, with 22 bases between them. CDR3 DNA: TGTGCCAGTAGTTCCCAGCGGGGTTTATTCTCATATCAGCCCCAGCATTTT. Amino acid sequence: CASSSQRGLFSYQPQHF.

The chain carries TRBV2 and TRBJ2-1; tentative D call: TRBD1 (6 bases). Germline assignment: CDR1 SNHLY and CDR2 FYNNEI. The CDR3 consists of 13 residues. Trimming removed 7 bases at V and 4 bases at J, with 11 bases between. The CDR3 protein is CASNVGAYNEQFF. CDR3 nucleotide sequence: TGTGCCAGCAATGTGGGGGCTTACAATGAGCAGTTCTTC.

DNA for the CDR3: TGTGCCAGCAGCGGCCCCGGAACCAGAGGTGAAAAACTGTTTTTT. It translates to CASSGPGTRGEKLFF. V usage is TRBV9 and J usage is TRBJ1-4; D is undetermined. Per the germline V gene, CDR1 is SGDLS and CDR2 is YYNGEE. The CDR3 sequence is 15 residues long. The V end was cut by 3 bases, the J end by 7 bases, with 16 bases between.

V usage is TRBV6-4 and J usage is TRBJ1-2, with D possibly matching TRBD1 (6 bases). Germline CDR1 MRHNA, CDR2 SNTAGT. The CDR3 totals 14 residues. Trimming took off 0 bases at V and 7 bases at J, with 12 bases between the two ends. The CDR3 coding sequence is TGTGCCAGCAGTGACTCTTCCAGGGGCGGTGGCTACACCTTC. Amino acid sequence: CASSDSSRGGGYTF.

This clone appeared once. This chain uses TRBV7-6 with TRBJ2-5, with 7 bases identical to TRBD2. V trimming: 5 bases; J trimming: 0 bases; junction bases outside the gene matches: 6. Germline CDR1 SGHVS, CDR2 FNYEAQ. The CDR3 is 15 residues long. Here the CDR3 reads CASSVTRGDQETQYF. Written as DNA, the CDR3 is TGTGCCAGCAGCGTCACCCGGGGGGACCAAGAGACCCAGTACTTC.

This clone was observed a handful of times. The V and J genes are TRBV4-1 and TRBJ1-1, with D perhaps TRBD1 (5 bases). V gave up 1 base and J gave up 10 bases, with 10 bases separating them. CDR1 is MGHRA and CDR2 is YSYEKL in the germline V gene. This CDR3 spans 12 amino acids. The CDR3 loop is CASSQAEGPAFF. DNA for the CDR3: TGCGCCAGCAGCCAAGCCGAGGGACCAGCTTTCTTT.

The chain links TRBV28 to TRBJ1-2, with no clear D. V shed 2 bases and J shed 3 bases, with 7 bases lying between them. The CDR3 spans 13 residues. CDR1 and CDR2 (germline): MDHEN, SYDVKM. This CDR3 reads CASSLNSDYGYTF. The CDR3 bases are TGTGCCAGCAGTTTAAACAGCGACTATGGCTACACCTTC.

The chain employs TRBV6-1 and TRBJ1-2, with a possible D match to TRBD1 (5 bases). V lost 8 bases, J lost 0 bases, and 10 bases lay in between. The CDR3 is made up of 13 amino acids. Germline V gives CDR1 MNHNS, CDR2 SASEGT. DNA for the CDR3: TGTGCCAGCGGGACCGAAACTAACTATGGCTACACCTTC. Translating gives CASGTETNYGYTF.

For this clone: One junction end disagrees with the germline gene, perhaps due to a read error. This chain uses TRBV6-5 with TRBJ1-2, with 7 nucleotides matching TRBD1. CDR3 size: 16 residues. In germline, CDR1 is MNHEY, CDR2 SVGAGI. The CDR3 reads CAGSYSQGTYPYGYTF. The CDR3 region has the DNA TGTGCCGGCAGTTACTCACAGGGGACCTACCCCTATGGCTACACCTTC.

J is TRBJ2-7 and V is TRBV11-2, with 9 bases identical to TRBD2. Germline-derived CDR1 and CDR2 are SGHAT and FQNNGV. The CDR3 has 15 amino acids. Losses at the gene ends were 0 bases for V and 2 bases for J; bases not matched to a gene: 2. The CDR3 protein is CASSLDLAGTYEQYF. CDR3 DNA sequence: TGTGCCAGCAGCTTAGATCTAGCGGGAACCTACGAGCAGTACTTC.

The V gene is TRBV11-3, the J gene TRBJ2-7; 10 bases line up with TRBD2. Germline V gene data show CDR1 as SGHNT and CDR2 as YENEEA. Trimming cost V 2 bases and J 4 bases; bases outside gene matches: 5. The CDR3 totals 15 residues. The CDR3 DNA reads as TGTGCCAGCAGCTTACCGACTAGCGGGCGTTACGAGCAGTACTTC. It is translated as CASSLPTSGRYEQYF.